This note documents a single TCR beta chain sequence. The target of this receptor is not known. No quality values exist for individual bases; no much larger clone is one base distant. This sample was taken from a study of human T cells and chemical hapten exposure (dated by TCRdb to the early 2020s). Background on the whole study: For sensitization, 2% DPC in acetone was applied to a roughly 2 cm by roughly 2 cm area of upper inner arm skin. Throughout the study period of roughly five months, patients also received therapeutic DPC doses to the scalp every week. Patch testing was performed on the upper back with Finn chambers containing 0.01% DPC, and the patch tests were scored after 6 days according to International Contact Dermatitis Research Group standards. The mostly female patient cohort included alopecia areata with under or over 50% scalp involvement, alopecia totalis and alopecia universalis. The libraries were sequenced as a pool, and the TCR yield per sample differed mostly because of small variations in library volumes within the pool. In alopecia patients, the study followed how the peripheral blood TCR repertoire changed in vivo over primary and secondary sensitization to diphenylcyclopropenone (DPC), a hapten. Blood samples were taken from patients before sensitization (week 0) and at 2, 6 and about 24 weeks after DPC sensitization. Blood for TCR sequencing was provided by twenty-nine alopecia patients at one to four time points (pre-sensitization, 2, 6 and 24 weeks).

For CDR1 and CDR2, the germline V gene lists MDHEN and SYDVKM. Unmatched junction bases come to 7, with V trimmed by 5 bases and J by 4 bases. The CDR3, from cysteine to phenylalanine, totals 14 residues. The CDR3 DNA has 42 bases and is translated from base 1. The time point label on this specimen signifies: patch test 2, 6 weeks after DPC sensitization. This specimen's treatment or condition label, interpreted: therapeutic diphenylcyclopropenone sensitization with weekly scalp DPC. At each patch-test visit, blood was drawn before the patch test was applied. Eligible patients were aged 18 to 70, diagnosed with alopecia, deemed suitable for DPC therapy, and excluded if pregnant. Total RNA was isolated from unfractionated whole blood collected in Tempus Blood RNA tubes. The library relied on RACE. The data were produced on a NextSeq 500. During library preparation, unique molecular identifiers were attached to individual cDNA molecules so that TCRs could be counted quantitatively and reproducibly. Each blood RNA sample was used to sequence both TCR alpha and TCR beta chains. As for how the authors treated the data: Samples had a median of approximately 96,000 TCRs, with a range from roughly 23,224 to 750,000. V, J and CDR3 annotation of the TCR reads was performed with the Decombinator software suite. Every sample was subsampled to the same number of TCRs (28,000) for the PS versus PT1 abundance plots. Expanded TCRs were defined as absent before sensitization and observed at least eight times at the 2-week time point. TCRdb ran its own pipeline on the public reads, namely fastp trimming at Q25 and MiXCR clone calling, and kept in-frame beta chains. Every CDR3 protein is listed once, alongside the most common genes and DNA of its rows. The authors' filters were not applied to this entry. The sample profile shows fewer than 85,000 distinct CDR3 sequences; 10% to 13% of them were found once. In total, the top ten clones hold around 2.5% of the sample.

The investigation overall reported the following: Repeated subsampling changed both the strength of the expansion versus patch-test correlation and the threshold at which that correlation became significant. The number of TCRs above 1 in 1000 frequency did not change with DPC sensitization; there was no evidence of global repertoire structure alterations. Patch test score correlated positively with the number of PT1 expanded TCRs, reaching significance at thresholds 8, 16 and 32 but not at 4. Compared with pre-sensitization or healthy control sets, expanded TCRs formed significantly more large CDR3 similarity clusters, which is consistent with antigen-driven responses. Because all patients had alopecia, a presumed autoimmune disease, the immune response of the patients might differ from that of healthy individuals.

This specimen was whole blood, taken in connection with sensitization to the hapten diphenylcyclopropenone (DPC). The TCR was taken from a woman aged 25 to 39 with alopecia areata. Some clones in this sample may be carry-over from other donors' samples. The chain uses TRBV28 and TRBJ1-1, with 7 central nucleotides matching TRBD1. Here the CDR3 is given as CASSHQGVRTEAFF. Read as DNA, the sequence is TGTGCCAGCAGTCACCAGGGGGTTCGCACTGAAGCTTTCTTT.